This entry lists 9 T cell receptor beta chains sequenced from one sample in a study of CD4+ T cells in melanoma (dated by TCRdb to 2021 to 2024). The library was made by the immunoSEQ multiplex PCR assay. Drawn from immuneACCESS, this table holds only the in-frame rearrangements with V and J called that TCRdb kept. Clones are partly lost; checked studies trace under half to an unresolved V gene and leave the rest unexplained. The sample includes more than 6,500 clones, with roughly 70% observed a single time. Roughly 22% of the sample rests with the top ten. The sample taken for sequencing was cells from a culture (not recorded whether cultured in vitro). Source of these receptors: a human donor with melanoma.

This clone was seen a single time. The J gene is TRBJ1-1, the V gene TRBV19; TRBD1 matches at 8 bases. CDR1 and CDR2 (germline): LNHDA, SQIVND (reference sequence). V shed 1 base and J 0 bases; nucleotides not matched to a gene: 4. The CDR3 loop spans 16 amino acids. CDR3 residues: CASSIGRTGMNTEAFF. As DNA, the CDR3 is TGTGCCAGTAGTATAGGACGGACAGGGATGAACACTGAAGCTTTCTTT.

This clone qualifies as medium-sized. The gene calls are TRBV10-2 and TRBJ2-7, with D perhaps TRBD2 (6 bases). Germline V lookup: CDR1 WSHSY, CDR2 SAAADI. Trimming cost V 7 bases and J 5 bases, with 15 bases left between them. The CDR3 is made up of 13 amino acids. The CDR3 sequence: CASKVGGLDEQYF. In nucleotides, the CDR3 is TGCGCCAGCAAGGTCGGGGGATTGGACGAGCAGTACTTC.

By proportion, this clone is medium-sized. The same CDR3 also results from other DNA sequences found in this sample. The CDR3 DNA reads TGTGCCAGCAGCTGGAAGGGGGTAGCTGAAGCTTTCTTT. Its translation is CASSWKGVAEAFF. The V call is TRBV5-4, the J call TRBJ1-1, with a weak D call TRBD1 (6 bases). Germline lookup yields CDR1 SGHNT and CDR2 YYREEE (reference sequence). Trimming pared 3 bases from V and 6 bases from J, leaving 12 bases between. The CDR3 is made up of 13 amino acids.

This chain uses TRBV6-5 with TRBJ2-3, with 10 bases identical to TRBD1. The CDR3 runs to 15 residues. J was trimmed by 0 bases and V by 8 bases; bases with no gene match: 5. CDR1 and CDR2 (germline): MNHEY, SVGAGI. In DNA, the CDR3 is TGTGCCAGCGGGACAGGGGCCTATAGCACAGATACGCAGTATTTT. It codes for CASGTGAYSTDTQYF.

This clone was counted between two and nine times. The chain couples TRBV9 to TRBJ2-7; 7 bases are shared with TRBD1. With 4 bases clipped from V and 2 bases from J, the junction kept 6 bases outside the gene matches. Germline V gives CDR1 SGDLS, CDR2 YYNGEE. This CDR3 comprises 14 residues. CDR3 sequence (DNA): TGTGCCAGCAGCCCGTGGGACAGTACCTACGAGCAGTACTTC. Amino acid sequence: CASSPWDSTYEQYF.

The rearrangement joins TRBV7-2 to TRBJ2-1; TRBD1 or TRBD2 may be the D gene (5 bases each). The germline V gene has CDR1 SGHTA and CDR2 FQGNSA. The CDR3 loop spans 18 amino acids. V lost 1 base and J 0 bases, leaving 16 bases between the germline ends. The CDR3 reads CASSLGDYTRGSYNEQFF. CDR3 in DNA: TGTGCCAGCAGCTTAGGCGATTACACGAGGGGCTCCTACAATGAGCAGTTCTTC.

This clone has a single count. The chain employs TRBV28 and TRBJ1-2; D is possibly TRBD1 (6 bases). The V and J ends lost 11 bases and 2 bases respectively, with 18 bases between them. The CDR3 is 14 residues long. Per germline, CDR1 MDHEN and CDR2 SYDVKM. CDR3 sequence reads: CAARRGGANYGYTF. CDR3 DNA: TGTGCCGCCCGACGGGGGGGGGCGAACTATGGCTACACCTTC.

V and J are TRBV7-2 and TRBJ1-3; D gene unclear. The CDR3 totals 12 residues. V gave up 7 bases and J gave up 2 bases, with 6 bases separating them. Looked up from germline, CDR1 is SGHTA and CDR2 is FQGNSA. CDR3 nucleotides: TGTGCCAGCAATTATCCTGGAAACACCATATATTTT. Translating gives CASNYPGNTIYF.

V and J are TRBV9 and TRBJ2-7; D is uncertain. The germline V and J ends were trimmed by 4 bases and 4 bases, with 15 bases remaining between them. CDR1 is SGDLS and CDR2 is YYNGEE in the germline V gene. CDR3 length: 14 amino acids. CDR3 DNA sequence: TGTGCCAGCAGCTCATCGGACCTCTCTTACGAGCAGTACTTC. Translation gives CASSSSDLSYEQYF.